This is a list of T cell receptor beta chains from one sample in a study of cytomegalovirus exposure and HLA in healthy donors. Repertoires were generated with immunoSEQ multiplex PCR, while TCRdb's copy carries only in-frame clones and drops some. The table lists 150,000 to 200,000 clones, almost 80% of them singletons. The sequencing sample was made of PBMCs. All receptors derive from a man between 18 and 29 years old in good health and CMV-seropositive. Both conserved end residues are part of each CDR3. The D gene is left open where the match is weak. Some rows mark clone size as missing; the rest say once, few, many or name a class of expanded clone.

D,J,size,V,CDR3,DNA
.,TRBJ1-6,.,TRBV5-1,CASSATGPRSKPLHF,TGCGCCAGCAGCGCCACAGGGCCTCGATCGAAACCCCTCCACTTT
.,TRBJ2-2,.,TRBV19,CASKEALPRTGELFF,TGTGCCAGTAAGGAGGCACTCCCGCGAACCGGGGAGCTGTTTTTT
TRBD1,TRBJ1-1,.,TRBV28,CASSSPDRVNTEAFF,TGTGCCAGCAGTTCCCCGGACAGGGTGAACACTGAAGCTTTCTTT
TRBD2,TRBJ2-1,once,TRBV2,CASSDGTSGLNEQFF,TGTGCCAGCAGTGACGGGACTAGCGGACTCAATGAGCAGTTCTTC
TRBD1,TRBJ2-7,.,TRBV6-1,CASSAGTGGEQYF,TGTGCCAGCAGCGCGGGGACAGGGGGCGAGCAGTACTTC
TRBD1,TRBJ1-1,few,TRBV6-5,CASRPGTGATEAFF,TGTGCCAGCAGGCCCGGGACAGGGGCCACTGAAGCTTTCTTT
.,TRBJ1-2,.,TRBV28,CASSFSRITGFRYGYTF,TGTGCCAGCAGTTTTTCGAGAATTACAGGTTTTCGCTATGGCTACACCTTC
.,TRBJ2-2,few,TRBV6-5,CASSPSQGSTGELFF,TGTGCCAGCAGCCCGAGTCAGGGGAGCACCGGGGAGCTGTTTTTT
.,TRBJ2-7,.,TRBV5-4,CASSLGPGDGPREQYF,TGTGCCAGCAGCTTGGGACCAGGGGATGGGCCTCGCGAGCAGTACTTC
.,TRBJ1-2,.,TRBV6-5,CASSYYTEGYTF,TGTGCCAGCAGTTACTATACGGAGGGCTACACCTTC
.,TRBJ2-7,.,TRBV19,CATDPLATVYEQYF,TGTGCCACCGACCCGCTAGCGACTGTCTACGAGCAGTACTTC
.,TRBJ1-1,.,TRBV5-1,CASSFTGAQNTEAFF,TGCGCCAGCAGCTTTACCGGAGCCCAGAACACTGAAGCTTTCTTT
.,TRBJ2-3,.,TRBV7-2,CASSFSGDTQYF,TGTGCCAGCAGCTTTAGTGGAGATACGCAGTATTTT
.,TRBJ2-3,.,TRBV7-8,CASSLARADTQYF,TGTGCCAGCAGCTTGGCTCGTGCAGATACGCAGTATTTT
TRBD1,TRBJ1-5,.,TRBV23-1,CASSQSSDRGNQPQHF,TGCGCCAGCAGTCAATCCTCAGACAGGGGGAATCAGCCCCAGCATTTT
.,TRBJ2-7,.,TRBV4-2,CASSQDPTNPEQYF,TGTGCCAGCAGCCAAGATCCGACAAACCCCGAGCAGTACTTC
TRBD2,TRBJ2-7,.,TRBV6-6,CASSSASGSPDEQYF,TGTGCCAGCAGTTCGGCTAGCGGGAGTCCCGACGAGCAGTACTTC
.,TRBJ2-1,.,TRBV7-2,CASRGLGGTFF,TGTGCCAGCAGGGGACTGGGGGGTACGTTCTTC
TRBD1,TRBJ2-1,.,TRBV2,CASRARGRKYNEQFF,TGTGCCAGCAGGGCAAGGGGGCGTAAGTACAATGAGCAGTTCTTC
TRBD2,TRBJ2-1,.,TRBV7-7,CASSLETSGRANEQFF,TGTGCTAGCAGCCTCGAGACTAGCGGGAGGGCAAATGAGCAGTTCTTC
.,TRBJ2-7,.,TRBV5-4,CASSFPGEAYEQYF,TGTGCCAGCAGCTTTCCAGGGGAAGCCTACGAGCAGTACTTC
TRBD1,TRBJ2-3,.,TRBV7-9,CASSLGSAGGESGTQYF,TGTGCCAGCAGCTTAGGGTCTGCAGGGGGTGAATCGGGTACGCAGTATTTT
TRBD1,TRBJ2-7,once,TRBV23-1,CASSQPSGQGFFEEQYF,TGCGCCAGCAGTCAACCCTCGGGACAGGGGTTTTTTGAGGAGCAGTACTTC
.,TRBJ1-1,.,TRBV7-3,CASSFSQNTEAFF,TGTGCCAGCAGCTTTAGCCAGAACACTGAAGCTTTCTTT
TRBD1,TRBJ1-1,.,TRBV28,CASRSTGLNTEAFF,TGTGCCAGCAGGTCGACAGGGTTGAACACTGAAGCTTTCTTT
TRBD1,TRBJ1-1,.,TRBV12-5,CASGLVPGGNTEAFF,TGTGCTAGTGGTTTGGTACCAGGGGGTAACACTGAAGCTTTCTTT
.,TRBJ1-3,.,TRBV18,CASSLDRSIGNTIYF,TGTGCCAGCTCACTCGACAGGTCCATCGGAAACACCATATATTTT
TRBD2,TRBJ2-7,.,TRBV7-9,CASSFAASGSYEQYF,TGTGCCAGCAGCTTCGCCGCTAGCGGGAGCTACGAGCAGTACTTC
.,TRBJ2-5,.,TRBV7-9,CASSLGAAVGGQETQYF,TGTGCCAGCAGCTTAGGGGCCGCAGTGGGGGGCCAAGAGACCCAGTACTTC
.,TRBJ2-5,.,TRBV7-8,CASSLRHREETQYF,TGTGCCAGCAGCTTACGGCACAGGGAGGAGACCCAGTACTTC
.,TRBJ1-2,.,TRBV19,CASRTDRALNYGYTF,TGTGCCAGTAGAACGGACAGAGCGTTAAACTATGGCTACACCTTC
.,TRBJ1-5,.,TRBV27,CASSLGGPYSNQPQHF,TGTGCCAGCAGTTTAGGTGGGCCCTATAGCAATCAGCCCCAGCATTTT
TRBD1,TRBJ2-1,.,TRBV6-1,CASSEVTGGWSEQFF,TGTGCCAGCAGTGAAGTGACAGGGGGCTGGAGTGAGCAGTTCTTC
.,TRBJ1-2,.,TRBV11-2,CASSFGQGNYGYPF,.
.,TRBJ1-1,.,TRBV30,CAWSVLDSPEAFF,TGTGCCTGGAGTGTACTGGACAGCCCTGAAGCTTTCTTT
.,TRBJ2-7,.,TRBV5-1,CASTLWGSIGSEQYF,TGCGCCAGCACCCTTTGGGGCAGTATCGGTTCCGAGCAGTACTTC
.,TRBJ1-3,.,TRBV4-3,CASSQDAASGNTIYF,TGCGCCAGCAGCCAAGATGCGGCTTCTGGAAACACCATATATTTT
.,TRBJ2-6,.,TRBV2,CASSEMTGSGANVLTF,TGTGCCAGCAGTGAAATGACAGGCTCTGGGGCCAACGTCCTGACTTTC
TRBD2,TRBJ2-1,.,TRBV20-1,CSADRGVEQFF,TGCAGTGCAGACCGGGGGGTCGAGCAGTTCTTC
TRBD1,TRBJ2-7,.,TRBV6-1,CASSPRTGGYEQYF,TGTGCCAGCAGTCCCCGGACAGGGGGCTACGAGCAGTACTTC
.,TRBJ2-7,.,TRBV28,CASSFQTGVVAQYF,TGTGCCAGCAGTTTTCAGACAGGAGTCGTCGCGCAGTACTTC
.,TRBJ1-2,.,TRBV10-3,CAISEQGSGIYGYTF,TGTGCCATCAGTGAACAGGGTTCGGGGATCTATGGCTACACCTTC
.,TRBJ1-5,few,TRBV4-1,CASSKVTGGPNQPQHF,TGCGCCAGCAGCAAAGTAACGGGTGGTCCCAATCAGCCCCAGCATTTT
.,TRBJ2-2,.,TRBV11-2,CASRFGPGQDTGELFF,TGTGCCAGCAGATTCGGTCCAGGGCAGGACACCGGGGAGCTGTTTTTT
TRBD2,TRBJ2-1,.,TRBV10-2,CASSESTSGIIGEQFF,TGCGCCAGCAGTGAGTCGACTAGCGGCATAATTGGGGAGCAGTTCTTC
TRBD1,TRBJ1-1,few,TRBV9,CASSVAGGASEAFF,TGTGCCAGCAGCGTAGCAGGGGGCGCCTCTGAAGCTTTCTTT
TRBD1,TRBJ1-2,.,TRBV6-6,CAGQAVTGGVTGYTF,TGTGCCGGCCAAGCGGTCACAGGGGGTGTTACTGGCTACACCTTC
TRBD1,TRBJ1-1,.,TRBV7-8,CASSLAAETGRARHEAFF,TGTGCCAGCAGCTTAGCAGCTGAGACAGGGCGAGCCCGACATGAAGCTTTCTTT